These 28 T cell receptor beta chains were sequenced from one sample in a study of blood T cell repertoires in COVID-19. Here immunoSEQ multiplex PCR was the method, and the copy in TCRdb shows in-frame clones only, minus some. The table has some 180,000 clones, 70% to 80% seen once. Sequencing input: peripheral blood. The receptors here all came from a woman aged 40 to 49 with COVID-19, enrolled during active disease.

The chain has TRBV7-2 and TRBJ1-2, with 7 nucleotides matching TRBD1. CDR1 is SGHTA and CDR2 is FQGNSA in the germline V gene. Trimming at V came to 6 bases and at J to 9 bases, leaving 16 bases not matched to a gene. The CDR3 runs 15 residues. The CDR3 sequence: CASRRFRGSRLSYTF. CDR3 DNA sequence: TGTGCCAGCAGGAGATTCAGGGGGAGCAGACTTAGCTACACCTTC.

The CDR3 is CASSQPTDRVRYGYTF. The CDR3 nucleotides read TGCGCCAGCAGCCAACCGACGGACAGGGTCCGCTATGGCTACACCTTC. The J gene is TRBJ1-2, the V gene TRBV4-1, with 8 bases identical to TRBD1. Per germline, CDR1 MGHRA and CDR2 YSYEKL. Germline trimming cut 2 bases from V and 4 bases from J; bases unmatched to any gene: 9. The CDR3 runs 16 residues.

The J gene is TRBJ2-5, the V gene TRBV6-5; TRBD1 agrees at 10 bases. The CDR3 extends over 15 amino acids. The V gene's germline CDR1 is MNHEY and CDR2 SVGAGI. Trimming cost V 2 bases and J 5 bases; bases outside gene matches: 5. CDR3 in DNA: TGTGCCAGCAGTTACGGGGGACAGGGGAGGGAGACCCAGTACTTC. Protein sequence: CASSYGGQGRETQYF.

This clone was detected only once. The V call is TRBV5-1, the J call TRBJ1-2; 8 bases match TRBD1. V shed 2 bases, J shed 6 bases, and the junction held 12 bases outside the gene matches. The CDR3 extends over 16 amino acids. CDR1 and CDR2 (germline): SGHRS, YFSETQ. CDR3 residues: CASSFFSGGPADGYTF. The CDR3 DNA reads TGCGCCAGCAGCTTTTTTTCAGGGGGCCCCGCCGATGGCTACACCTTC.

The chain couples TRBV19 to TRBJ2-1; 8 positions match TRBD1. V lost 9 bases to trimming and J lost 4 bases; unmatched junction nucleotides: 17. Germline V CDR1 and CDR2: LNHDA, SQIVND (reference sequence). This CDR3 spans 17 amino acids. The CDR3 spells CASRGQGSIAQYNEQFF. Here the CDR3 DNA reads TGTGCCAGCCGCGGACAGGGCAGTATCGCTCAATACAATGAGCAGTTCTTC.

V and J are TRBV9 and TRBJ2-7; 8 nucleotides line up with TRBD2. Germline loops: CDR1 SGDLS, CDR2 YYNGEE. This CDR3 has 14 residues. Trimming at V came to 4 bases and at J to 2 bases, leaving 5 bases not matched to a gene. The CDR3 DNA reads TGTGCCAGCAGCCCGACGACTAGCGCCTACGAGCAGTACTTC. Protein product: CASSPTTSAYEQYF.

The V gene is TRBV5-4, the J gene TRBJ2-5; weak D call: TRBD1 (5 bases). This CDR3 spans 15 amino acids. Germline CDR1 and CDR2: SGHNT and YYREEE (reference sequence). Trimming left V 4 bases short and J 4 bases short, with 17 bases between. The CDR3 bases are TGTGCCAGCAGCGTGTCCTCAGGGTTTACAGAGACCCAGTACTTC. Translated: CASSVSSGFTETQYF.

V and J are TRBV3-1 (or the pseudogene TRBV3-2) and TRBJ1-6; 7 bases are a match to TRBD1. Unmatched junction bases numbered 10, after V lost 10 bases and J lost 10 bases. CDR3 length: 13 amino acids. The germline CDR1 and CDR2 sequences are LGHDT and YNNKEL (reference sequence). CDR3 in amino acids: CATSTTGDSPLHF. CDR3 sequence (DNA): TGTGCCACCTCAACAACAGGGGACTCACCCCTCCACTTT.

V usage is TRBV5-1 and J usage is TRBJ2-1; possibly TRBD1 for D (5 bases). V lost 6 bases, J lost 0 bases, and 13 bases lay in between. CDR1 and CDR2 (germline): SGHRS, YFSETQ. The CDR3 has 15 residues. The CDR3 sequence is CASNSTESSYNEQFF. The CDR3 nucleotides are TGCGCCAGCAACTCGACAGAAAGCTCCTACAATGAGCAGTTCTTC.

This chain uses TRBV7-2 with TRBJ2-1; 9 bases are shared with TRBD1. The germline V gene has CDR1 SGHTA and CDR2 FQGNSA. The CDR3 runs 17 residues. The V gene end was trimmed by 0 bases and the J gene end by 8 bases; junction bases not matched to a gene: 11. The CDR3 loop reads CASSLAAPGTGFDEQFF. The CDR3 DNA reads as TGTGCCAGCAGCTTAGCGGCCCCCGGGACAGGGTTTGATGAGCAGTTCTTC.

This clone has more than one count but fewer than ten. The chain has TRBV30 and TRBJ1-1, with D maybe TRBD1 (5 bases). The CDR3 runs 13 residues. V dropped 2 bases and J dropped 3 bases, with 10 bases sitting between them. Germline CDR1 reads GTSNPN; CDR2 reads SVGIG (reference sequence). CDR3 sequence: CAWSYIRDTEAFF. CDR3 bases: TGTGCCTGGAGTTATATCAGGGACACTGAAGCTTTCTTT.

Here the CDR3 reads CATAVADRDTEAFF. CDR3 in DNA: TGTGCCACCGCAGTAGCCGACAGGGACACTGAAGCTTTCTTT. This chain links TRBV18 with TRBJ1-1; 7 nucleotides line up with TRBD1. J gave up 3 bases and V 10 bases, and 11 bases lay outside the gene matches. Germline lookup yields CDR1 KGHSH and CDR2 LQKENI. The CDR3 is made up of 14 amino acids. Full variable domain (missing parts from reference TRBV18 and TRBJ1-1): NAGVMQNPRHLVRRRGQEARLRCSPMKGHSHVYWYRQLPEEGLKFMVYLQKENIIDESGMPKERFSAEFPKEGPSILRIQQVVRGDSAAYFCATAVADRDTEAFFGQGTRLTVV.

The chain joins TRBV29-1 to TRBJ1-5, with a weak D call TRBD1 (5 bases). Trimming removed 8 bases from V and 2 bases from J, with 10 bases in between. This CDR3 comprises 12 residues. CDR1 and CDR2 from the germline V gene are SQVTM and ANQGSEA. The DNA of the CDR3 is TGCAGCACCCAACAGGGCAATCAGCCCCAGCATTTT. This translates into CSTQQGNQPQHF.

The chain links TRBV10-1 to TRBJ2-1; D might be TRBD2 (5 bases). V was cut by 1 base and J by 8 bases, with 9 bases left in between. The germline gives CDR1 WNHNN, CDR2 SYGVQD (reference sequence). The CDR3 sequence is 13 residues long. CDR3 sequence (DNA): TGCGCCAGCAGTGAGTTCCAAGCGGATGAGCAGTTCTTC. Translating gives CASSEFQADEQFF.

CDR3 DNA sequence: TGTGCCAGCAGCACCAGGACTAGCGGGGGGCCGGGGACCCAGTACTTC. Translation gives CASSTRTSGGPGTQYF. The chain employs TRBV7-9 and TRBJ2-5, with 14 positions matching TRBD2. The CDR3 is made up of 16 amino acids. V lost 5 bases, J lost 7 bases, and 9 bases stayed unmatched. Germline CDR1 and CDR2: SEHNR and FQNEAQ (reference sequence).

The CDR3 sequence: CASSLTDTQYF. The CDR3 DNA is TGTGCCAGCAGTCTCACAGATACGCAGTATTTT. This sequence joins TRBV25-1 and TRBJ2-3; D remains unclear. V was clipped by 5 bases and J by 2 bases, with 2 bases between them. The CDR3 is made up of 11 amino acids. Germline V gives CDR1 MGHDK, CDR2 SYGVNS.

V gene TRBV7-6 combines with J gene TRBJ1-6, with D perhaps matching TRBD1 (6 bases). V was cut by 10 bases and J by 9 bases, with 13 bases left in between. The CDR3 consists of 12 residues. Germline values: CDR1 SGHVS, CDR2 FNYEAQ. In DNA form, the CDR3 reads TGTGCCACCGGGGACATAATTTCACCCCTCCACTTT. It is translated as CATGDIISPLHF.

V gene TRBV7-9 combines with J gene TRBJ1-1; D ambiguous. The germline V gene has CDR1 SEHNR and CDR2 FQNEAQ (reference sequence). Trimming shortened V by 1 base and J by 8 bases, and 11 bases separated the two germline ends. This CDR3 has 13 amino acids. In DNA, the CDR3 is TGTGCCAGCAGCTTAGGAGAAAATCGGGAAGCTTTCTTT. As protein: CASSLGENREAFF.

This clone was counted between two and nine times. The rearrangement joins TRBV28 to TRBJ2-2, with D tentatively TRBD1 (5 bases). V lost 5 bases and J 6 bases, leaving 10 bases between the germline ends. CDR3 length: 13 residues. CDR1 is MDHEN and CDR2 is SYDVKM in the germline V gene. The CDR3 is CASSPTGSGELFF. CDR3 nucleotides: TGTGCCAGCAGTCCAACAGGCTCCGGGGAGCTGTTTTTT.

The rearrangement links TRBV18 to TRBJ1-1; possible D gene TRBD1, 6 bases. The germline V and J ends were trimmed by 5 bases and 7 bases, with 14 bases remaining between them. CDR3 length: 13 amino acids. The germline CDR1 and CDR2 sequences are KGHSH and LQKENI. The CDR3 sequence: CASSKGHVFEAFF. In DNA, the CDR3 is TGTGCCAGCTCAAAGGGACATGTGTTTGAAGCTTTCTTT.

The chain couples TRBV5-8 to TRBJ1-2; 7 bases agree with TRBD1. CDR1 and CDR2 (germline): SGHTS, YDEGEE. The ends lost 4 bases at V and 1 base at J; junction bases unmatched: 4. The CDR3 length is 14 residues. CDR3 region: CASSPGQVNYGYTF. CDR3 in DNA: TGTGCCAGCAGCCCTGGACAGGTTAACTATGGCTACACCTTC.

This clone was detected a few times. The chain carries TRBV2 and TRBJ2-1; D call uncertain. CDR3 length: 14 amino acids. The V end was cut by 6 bases, the J end by 7 bases, with 16 bases between. The germline V gene has CDR1 SNHLY and CDR2 FYNNEI. This CDR3 is CASRSDLGQNEQFF. The CDR3 nucleotides are TGTGCCAGCAGATCCGATCTTGGCCAGAATGAGCAGTTCTTC.

The V and J genes are TRBV4-3 and TRBJ2-3; weak D call: TRBD1 (5 bases). V shed 4 bases and J shed 3 bases, with 11 bases lying between them. CDR1 LGHNA and CDR2 YSLEER come from the germline V gene. The CDR3 extends over 14 amino acids. The CDR3 protein is CASSPQGRTDTQYF. In nucleotides, the CDR3 is TGCGCCAGCAGCCCTCAGGGTCGTACAGATACGCAGTATTTT.

V and J are TRBV7-6 and TRBJ1-2; D is perhaps TRBD1 (5 bases). Trimming pared 0 bases from V and 2 bases from J, leaving 13 bases between. There are 16 residues in the CDR3. Looked up from germline, CDR1 is SGHVS and CDR2 is FNYEAQ. The CDR3 coding sequence is TGTGCCAGCAGCTTAGCGTCAAGGGGCCAAAACTATGGCTACACCTTC. Amino acid sequence: CASSLASRGQNYGYTF.

The rearrangement links TRBV7-9 to TRBJ1-5, with 8 bases aligning to TRBD1. J was trimmed by 5 bases and V by 0 bases; bases with no gene match: 3. CDR3 length: 15 amino acids. From germline, CDR1 is SEHNR and CDR2 FQNEAQ (reference sequence). Here the CDR3 DNA reads TGTGCCAGCAGCTTAGCGGGGACAGGCCATCAGCCCCAGCATTTT. Its protein product is CASSLAGTGHQPQHF.

The rearrangement uses TRBV14 and TRBJ2-1, with no clear D. The CDR3 has 14 residues. Trimming removed 3 bases from V and 2 bases from J, with 8 bases in between. The germline V gene encodes CDR1 SGHDN and CDR2 FVKESK. CDR3 sequence reads: CASSQTRTYNEQFF. The CDR3 DNA is TGTGCCAGCAGCCAGACAAGGACCTACAATGAGCAGTTCTTC. Based on the CDR3 plus reference TRBV14 and TRBJ2-1, the full variable domain is EAGVTQFPSHSVIEKGQTVTLRCDPISGHDNLYWYRRVMGKEIKFLLHFVKESKQDESGMPNNRFLAERTGGTYSTLKVQPAELEDSGVYFCASSQTRTYNEQFFGPGTRLTVL.

The J gene is TRBJ2-7, the V gene TRBV21-1; TRBD2 is taken as the D call from the table, unchecked against the DNA. TRBV21-1 is an annotated pseudogene. The CDR3 is made up of 13 amino acids. The CDR3 is CANEANSDYEQYF. The CDR3, as DNA: TGTGCCAACGAAGCGAACTCTGACTACGAGCAGTACTTC.

The gene calls are TRBV5-4 and TRBJ1-2, with D possibly being TRBD1 (5 bases). Deletions cut 4 bases from V and 4 bases from J, with 20 bases between. The CDR3 runs to 16 residues. Germline V gene data show CDR1 as SGHNT and CDR2 as YYREEE (reference sequence). The CDR3 loop is CASSPGRGVGTYGYTF. In DNA form, the CDR3 reads TGTGCCAGCAGCCCTGGTCGGGGGGTTGGAACCTATGGCTACACCTTC. Full variable domain (missing parts from reference TRBV5-4 and TRBJ1-2): ETGVTQSPTHLIKTRGQQVTLRCSSQSGHNTVSWYQQALGQGPQFIFQYYREEENGRGNFPPRFSGLQFPNYSSELNVNALELDDSALYLCASSPGRGVGTYGYTFGSGTRLTVV.